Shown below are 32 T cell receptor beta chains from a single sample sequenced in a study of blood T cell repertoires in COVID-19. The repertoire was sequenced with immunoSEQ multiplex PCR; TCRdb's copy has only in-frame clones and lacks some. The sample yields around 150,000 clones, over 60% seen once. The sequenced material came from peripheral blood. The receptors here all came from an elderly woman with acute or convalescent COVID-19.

In DNA form, the CDR3 reads TGTGCCGGTGCGGGGACTCACACAGATACGCAGTATTTT. Its protein is CAGAGTHTDTQYF. The gene calls are TRBV19 and TRBJ2-3, with D maybe TRBD2 (6 bases). This CDR3 contains 13 residues. Germline V gene lookup returns CDR1 LNHDA and CDR2 SQIVND (reference sequence). The V gene lost 11 bases and the J gene lost 2 bases, with 14 bases spanning the gap.

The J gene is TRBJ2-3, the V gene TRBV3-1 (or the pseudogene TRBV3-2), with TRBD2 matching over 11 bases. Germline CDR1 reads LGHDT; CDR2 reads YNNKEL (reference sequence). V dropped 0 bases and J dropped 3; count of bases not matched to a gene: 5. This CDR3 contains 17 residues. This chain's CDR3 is CASSQDPLAGVTDTQYF. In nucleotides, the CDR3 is TGTGCCAGCAGCCAAGATCCACTAGCGGGAGTTACAGATACGCAGTATTTT.

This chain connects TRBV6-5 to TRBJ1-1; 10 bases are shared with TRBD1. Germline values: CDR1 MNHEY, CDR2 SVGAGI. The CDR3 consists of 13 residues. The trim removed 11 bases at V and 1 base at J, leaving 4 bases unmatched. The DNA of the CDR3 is TGTGCCTGCGGGGACAGGGGGAACACTGAAGCTTTCTTT. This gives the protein CACGDRGNTEAFF.

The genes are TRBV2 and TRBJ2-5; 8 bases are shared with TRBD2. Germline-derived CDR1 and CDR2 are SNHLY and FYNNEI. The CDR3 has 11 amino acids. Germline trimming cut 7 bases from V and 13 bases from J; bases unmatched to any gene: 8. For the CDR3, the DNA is TGTGCCAGCACCCCGGGACTAGAGTCGTACTTC. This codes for CASTPGLESYF.

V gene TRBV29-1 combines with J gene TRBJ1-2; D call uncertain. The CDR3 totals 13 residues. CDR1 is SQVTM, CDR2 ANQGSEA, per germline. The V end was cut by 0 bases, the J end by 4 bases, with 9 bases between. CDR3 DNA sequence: TGCAGCGTTGAAGATGTACAGACCTATGGCTACACCTTC. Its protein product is CSVEDVQTYGYTF.

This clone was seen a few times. The chain's CDR3 is CASSLERVLFF. For the CDR3, the DNA is TGTGCCAGCAGCTTAGAGCGAGTTTTGTTCTTC. V gene TRBV11-2 combines with J gene TRBJ2-1; no clear D gene. Trimming removed 0 bases from V and 15 bases from J, with 9 bases in between. This CDR3 comprises 11 residues. Germline lookup yields CDR1 SGHAT and CDR2 FQNNGV.

Here the CDR3 reads CASSPRQGLGYTF. The CDR3 bases are TGTGCCAGCAGTCCTCGACAGGGTCTTGGCTACACCTTC. The chain combines TRBV27 with TRBJ1-2; 7 bases agree with TRBD1. Losses at the gene ends were 5 bases for V and 7 bases for J; bases not matched to a gene: 7. Germline V CDR1 and CDR2: MNHEY, SMNVEV (reference sequence). This CDR3 contains 13 residues.

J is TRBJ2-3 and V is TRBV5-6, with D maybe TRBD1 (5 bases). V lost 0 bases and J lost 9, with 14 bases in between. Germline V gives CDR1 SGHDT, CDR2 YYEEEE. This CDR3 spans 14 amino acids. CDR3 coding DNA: TGTGCCAGCAGCTTGGATTCGACAGCTCCAACGCAGTATTTT. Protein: CASSLDSTAPTQYF.

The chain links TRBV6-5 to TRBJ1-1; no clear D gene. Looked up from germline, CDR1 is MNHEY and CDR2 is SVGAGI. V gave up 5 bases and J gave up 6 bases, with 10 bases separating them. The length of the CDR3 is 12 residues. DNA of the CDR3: TGTGCCAGCAGTCCCAGACTCTCTGAAGCTTTCTTT. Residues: CASSPRLSEAFF.

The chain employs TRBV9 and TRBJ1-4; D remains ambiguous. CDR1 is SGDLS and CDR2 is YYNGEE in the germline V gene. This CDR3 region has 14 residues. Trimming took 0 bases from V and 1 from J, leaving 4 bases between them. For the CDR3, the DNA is TGTGCCAGCAGCGTAGCGGGAACTAATGAAAAACTGTTTTTT. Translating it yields CASSVAGTNEKLFF.

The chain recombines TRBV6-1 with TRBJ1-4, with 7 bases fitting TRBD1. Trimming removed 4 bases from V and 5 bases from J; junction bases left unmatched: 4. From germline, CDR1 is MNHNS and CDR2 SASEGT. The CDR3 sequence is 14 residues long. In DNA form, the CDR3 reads TGTGCCAGCAGTGTACAGGGGTCGAATGAAAAACTGTTTTTT. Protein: CASSVQGSNEKLFF.

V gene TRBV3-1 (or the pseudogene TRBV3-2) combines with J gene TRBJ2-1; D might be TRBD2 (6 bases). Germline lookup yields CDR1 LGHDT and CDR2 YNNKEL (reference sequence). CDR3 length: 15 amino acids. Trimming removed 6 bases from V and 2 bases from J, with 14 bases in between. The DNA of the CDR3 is TGTGCCAGCAGTTACGGGAGTTTGACCTACAATGAGCAGTTCTTC. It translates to CASSYGSLTYNEQFF.

CDR3 in amino acids: CASSIGYNSNQPQHF. CDR3 sequence (DNA): TGTGCCAGTAGTATAGGGTACAATAGCAATCAGCCCCAGCATTTT. This chain joins TRBV19 and TRBJ1-5; D not resolved. The CDR3 spans 15 residues. Germline V gene data show CDR1 as LNHDA and CDR2 as SQIVND (reference sequence). V was trimmed by 1 base and J by 0 bases, leaving 7 bases between them.

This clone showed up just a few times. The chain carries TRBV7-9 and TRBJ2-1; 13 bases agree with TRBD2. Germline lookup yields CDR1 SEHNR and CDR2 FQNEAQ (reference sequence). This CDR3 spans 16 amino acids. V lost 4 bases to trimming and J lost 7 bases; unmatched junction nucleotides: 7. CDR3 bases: TGTGCCAGCAGCTCCCGACTAGCGGGAGGTCTGAATGAGCAGTTCTTC. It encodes CASSSRLAGGLNEQFF.

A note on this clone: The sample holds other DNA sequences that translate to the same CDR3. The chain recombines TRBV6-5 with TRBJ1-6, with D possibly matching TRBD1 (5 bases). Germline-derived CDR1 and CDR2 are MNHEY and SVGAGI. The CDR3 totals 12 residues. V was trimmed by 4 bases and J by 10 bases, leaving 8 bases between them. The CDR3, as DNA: TGTGCCAGCAGTTCAGGGAACTCACCCCTCCACTTT. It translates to CASSSGNSPLHF.

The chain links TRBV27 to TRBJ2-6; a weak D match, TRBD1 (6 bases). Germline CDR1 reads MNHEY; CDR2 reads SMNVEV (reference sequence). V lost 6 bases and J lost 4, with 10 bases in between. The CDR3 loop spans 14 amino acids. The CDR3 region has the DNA TGTGCCAGCAGGCAGGGGTCCGGGGCCAACGTCCTGACTTTC. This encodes CASRQGSGANVLTF.

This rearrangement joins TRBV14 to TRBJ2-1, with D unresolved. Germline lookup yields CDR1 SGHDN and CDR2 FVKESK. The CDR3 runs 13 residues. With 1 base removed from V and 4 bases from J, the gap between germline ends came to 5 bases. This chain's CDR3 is CASSQARYNEQFF. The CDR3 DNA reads TGTGCCAGCAGCCAAGCTAGATACAATGAGCAGTTCTTC.

CDR3 in DNA: TGTGCCAGCAGCCCCTTTCAGGGGCCAGATTCACCCCTCCACTTT. Translation: CASSPFQGPDSPLHF. The V call is TRBV16, the J call TRBJ1-6, with D possibly matching TRBD1 (6 bases). The germline V and J ends were trimmed by 4 bases and 8 bases, with 15 bases remaining between them. Germline lookup yields CDR1 KGHSY and CDR2 FQNENV. This CDR3 has 15 amino acids.

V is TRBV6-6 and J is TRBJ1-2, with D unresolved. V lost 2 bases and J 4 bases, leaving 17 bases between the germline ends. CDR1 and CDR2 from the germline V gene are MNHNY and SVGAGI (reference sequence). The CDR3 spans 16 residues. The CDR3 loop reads CASSYPGSASLYGYTF. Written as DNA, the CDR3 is TGTGCCAGCAGTTACCCCGGCAGCGCTTCACTCTATGGCTACACCTTC.

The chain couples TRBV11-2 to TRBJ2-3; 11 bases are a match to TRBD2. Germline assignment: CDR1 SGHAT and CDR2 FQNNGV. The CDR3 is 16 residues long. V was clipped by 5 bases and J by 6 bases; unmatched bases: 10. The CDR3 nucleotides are TGTGCCAGCAGCCCACTAGCGGGAGAACCGGGGGATACGCAGTATTTT. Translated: CASSPLAGEPGDTQYF.

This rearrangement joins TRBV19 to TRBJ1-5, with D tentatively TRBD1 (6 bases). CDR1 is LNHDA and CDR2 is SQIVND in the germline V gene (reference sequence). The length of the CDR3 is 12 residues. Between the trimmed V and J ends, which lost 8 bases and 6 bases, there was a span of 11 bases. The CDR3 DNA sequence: TGTGCCAGTCGGGACATAGGTCAGCCCCAGCATTTT. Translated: CASRDIGQPQHF.

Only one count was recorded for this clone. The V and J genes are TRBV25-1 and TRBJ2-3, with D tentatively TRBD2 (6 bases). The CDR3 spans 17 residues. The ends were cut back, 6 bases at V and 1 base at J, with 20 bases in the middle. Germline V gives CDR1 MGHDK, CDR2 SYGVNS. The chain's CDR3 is CASSGSKGWLGTDTQYF. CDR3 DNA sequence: TGTGCCAGCAGCGGGAGTAAAGGGTGGTTGGGCACAGATACGCAGTATTTT.

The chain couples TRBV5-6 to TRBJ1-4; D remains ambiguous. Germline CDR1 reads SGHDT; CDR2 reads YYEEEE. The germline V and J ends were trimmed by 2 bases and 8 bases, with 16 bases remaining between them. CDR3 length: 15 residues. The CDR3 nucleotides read TGTGCCAGCAGCTTTGGGTCGGTGAGGAACGAAAAACTGTTTTTT. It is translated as CASSFGSVRNEKLFF. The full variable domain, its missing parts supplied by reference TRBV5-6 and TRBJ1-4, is DAGVTQSPTHLIKTRGQQVTLRCSPKSGHDTVSWYQQALGQGPQFIFQYYEEEERQRGNFPDRFSGHQFPNYSSELNVNALLLGDSALYLCASSFGSVRNEKLFFGSGTQLSVL.

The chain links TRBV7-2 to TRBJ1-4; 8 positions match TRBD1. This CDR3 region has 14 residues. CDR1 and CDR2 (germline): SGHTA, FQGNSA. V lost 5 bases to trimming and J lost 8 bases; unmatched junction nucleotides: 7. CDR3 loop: CASSPDRGVEKLFF. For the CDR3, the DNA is TGTGCCAGCAGCCCAGACAGGGGAGTCGAAAAACTGTTTTTT.

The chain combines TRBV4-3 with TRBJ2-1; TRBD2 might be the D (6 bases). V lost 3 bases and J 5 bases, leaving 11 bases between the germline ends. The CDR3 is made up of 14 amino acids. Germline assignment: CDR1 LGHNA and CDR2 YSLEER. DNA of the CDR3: TGCGCCAGCAGCCAGAACCGGGAGAACAATGAGCAGTTCTTC. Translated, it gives CASSQNRENNEQFF.

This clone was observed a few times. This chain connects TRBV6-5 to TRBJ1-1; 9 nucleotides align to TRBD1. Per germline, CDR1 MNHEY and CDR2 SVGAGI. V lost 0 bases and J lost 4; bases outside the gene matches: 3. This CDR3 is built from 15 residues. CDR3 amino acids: CASSYSPTGGTEAFF. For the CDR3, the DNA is TGTGCCAGCAGTTACTCGCCGACAGGGGGCACTGAAGCTTTCTTT.

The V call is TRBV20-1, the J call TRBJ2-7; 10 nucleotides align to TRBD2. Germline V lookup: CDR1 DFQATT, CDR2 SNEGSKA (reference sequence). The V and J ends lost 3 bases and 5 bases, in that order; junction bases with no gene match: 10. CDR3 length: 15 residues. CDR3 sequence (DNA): TGCAGTGCTAGTGCTGTAGCGGGAGGTTTCGACGAGCAGTACTTC. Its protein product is CSASAVAGGFDEQYF.

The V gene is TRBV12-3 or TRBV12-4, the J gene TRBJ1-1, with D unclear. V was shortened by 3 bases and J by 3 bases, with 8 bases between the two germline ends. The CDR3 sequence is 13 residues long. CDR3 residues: CASSFRVDTEAFF. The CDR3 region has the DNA TGTGCCAGCAGTTTTCGGGTGGACACTGAAGCTTTCTTT.

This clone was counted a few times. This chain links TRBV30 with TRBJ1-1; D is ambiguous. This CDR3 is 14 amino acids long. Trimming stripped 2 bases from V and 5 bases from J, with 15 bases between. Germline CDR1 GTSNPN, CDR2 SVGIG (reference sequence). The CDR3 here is CAWSLDPQRTEAFF. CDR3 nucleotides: TGTGCCTGGAGTTTGGACCCCCAGCGGACTGAAGCTTTCTTT.

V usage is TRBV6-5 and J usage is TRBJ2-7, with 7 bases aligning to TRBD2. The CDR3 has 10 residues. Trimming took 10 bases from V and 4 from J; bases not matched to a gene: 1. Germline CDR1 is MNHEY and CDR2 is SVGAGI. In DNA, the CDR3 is TGTGCCATGGGGGGGTACGAGCAGTACTTC. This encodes CAMGGYEQYF.

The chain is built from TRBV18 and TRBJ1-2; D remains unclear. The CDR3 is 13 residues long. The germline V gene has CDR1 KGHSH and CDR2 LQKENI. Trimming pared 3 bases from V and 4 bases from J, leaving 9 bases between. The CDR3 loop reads CASSPAGLYGYTF. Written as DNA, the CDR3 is TGTGCCAGCTCACCGGCGGGCCTCTATGGCTACACCTTC.

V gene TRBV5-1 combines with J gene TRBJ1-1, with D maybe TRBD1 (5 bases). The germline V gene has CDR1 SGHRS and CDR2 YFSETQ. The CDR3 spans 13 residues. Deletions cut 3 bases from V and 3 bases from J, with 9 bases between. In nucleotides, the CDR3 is TGCGCCAGCAGCTCTCAGACAGACACTGAAGCTTTCTTT. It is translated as CASSSQTDTEAFF.